This TCR beta chain derives from a study of T cell responses to AZD1222 COVID-19 vaccine. This clone was counted only a few times. CDR3 size: 14 residues. The V gene's germline CDR1 is SEHNR and CDR2 FQNEAQ (reference sequence). Trimming removed 3 bases at V and 3 bases at J, with 11 bases between. TCRdb's copy holds only in-frame clones and misses some; the assay was immunoSEQ multiplex PCR. The sample holds 100,000 or so clones, 88% seen once. This chain joins TRBV7-9 and TRBJ1-2; tentative D call: TRBD1 (6 bases). The sample was peripheral blood, taken on day 0 of AZD1222 vaccination. This clonotype was obtained from an adult in good health. The CDR3 reads CASSFYRVDYGYTF. Written as DNA, the CDR3 is TGTGCCAGCAGCTTTTACAGGGTAGACTATGGCTACACCTTC.